These 14 T cell receptor beta chains were sequenced from one sample in a study of post-analysis software for immune sequencing data. Points from the study as a whole: In patients, about five TRBV segments were more frequent than in controls, with TRBV5-6, TRBV5-1 and TRBV20-1 among them.

Built from TCR beta cDNA, the libraries had unique molecular identifiers in them. From the PCR reads, TCRdb called clonotypes with MiXCR, one entry per CDR3 protein. The sample carries about 760,000 distinct CDR3 sequences, around 27% recorded once. Their antigens are not known. The sample comprised blood. These receptors were taken from a girl aged 10 to 17 with multiple sclerosis.

This clonotype was counted between two and nine times. The chain combines TRBV10-3 with TRBJ2-7; 13 positions agree with TRBD2. This CDR3 has 16 residues. CDR1 is ENHRY and CDR2 is SYGVKD in the germline V gene. Germline trimming cut 2 bases from V and 3 bases from J; bases unmatched to any gene: 4. The CDR3 DNA follows: TGTGCCATCAGTGAGCCAGGGACTAGCGGGAACTACGAGCAGTACTTC. Translation gives CAISEPGTSGNYEQYF.

This clonotype was found many times. This chain uses TRBV3-1 with TRBJ2-1; 13 bases align to TRBD2. Trimming at V came to 6 bases and at J to 8 bases, leaving 7 bases not matched to a gene. This CDR3 has 15 amino acids. Looked up from germline, CDR1 is LGHDT and CDR2 is YNNKEL (reference sequence). CDR3 DNA sequence: TGTGCCAGCAGTCCACTAGGACTAGCGGGAGATGAGCAGTTCTTC. The encoded protein is CASSPLGLAGDEQFF.

The chain links TRBV10-3 to TRBJ2-1; 8 bases line up with TRBD2. Germline V gene sequence: CDR1 ENHRY, CDR2 SYGVKD. The length of the CDR3 is 14 residues. Trimming removed 8 bases from V and 5 bases from J; junction bases left unmatched: 8. The DNA for the CDR3 is TGTGCCATCGCCGGTAGGACTAGCAACAATGAGCAGTTCTTC. As protein: CAIAGRTSNNEQFF.

This chain joins TRBV10-3 and TRBJ2-5; TRBD1 matches at 7 bases. This CDR3 region has 16 residues. V was pared by 4 bases and J by 5 bases, with 13 bases of the junction left unmatched. Germline lookup yields CDR1 ENHRY and CDR2 SYGVKD. The CDR3 region has the DNA TGTGCCATCAGTGTTTCGGCAAAAACAGGGGCGGAGACCCAGTACTTC. This sequence encodes CAISVSAKTGAETQYF.

CDR3 nucleotide sequence: TGCGCCAGCAGCTTAGATTATGGGGAAGGGCTCGACGAGCAGTACTTC. It encodes CASSLDYGEGLDEQYF. This rearrangement joins TRBV5-1 to TRBJ2-7; no clear D gene. Germline loops: CDR1 SGHRS, CDR2 YFSETQ. This CDR3 has 16 residues. Trimming shortened V by 2 bases and J by 5 bases, and 20 bases separated the two germline ends.

Worth noting for this clonotype: One base away lies a much larger clone, so this may be a sequencing read error. This chain's CDR3 is CASSFAGTQYF. The CDR3 region has the DNA TGTGCCAGCAGTTTCGCGGGGACCCAGTACTTC. The rearrangement links TRBV27 to TRBJ2-5, with D perhaps TRBD2 (5 bases). Trimming pared 3 bases from V and 7 bases from J, leaving 6 bases between. Looked up from germline, CDR1 is MNHEY and CDR2 is SMNVEV (reference sequence). The CDR3 is 11 residues long.

This clonotype was seen ten or more times. The chain uses TRBV7-2 and TRBJ2-5; the D gene is possibly TRBD2 (5 bases). Trimming removed 0 bases at V and 5 bases at J, with 10 bases between. This CDR3 is 14 amino acids long. Per the germline V gene, CDR1 is SGHTA and CDR2 is FQGNSA. The CDR3, as DNA: TGTGCCAGCAGCTTAGCCGGATCGGGGGAGACCCAGTACTTC. Protein sequence: CASSLAGSGETQYF.

The gene calls are TRBV20-1 and TRBJ1-1, with D perhaps TRBD1 (5 bases). Germline CDR1 and CDR2: DFQATT and SNEGSKA (reference sequence). The CDR3 length is 17 residues. V shed 5 bases and J shed 3 bases, with 25 bases lying between them. The CDR3 is CSADKDGGKQGDTEAFF. CDR3 in DNA: TGCAGTGCTGATAAAGATGGGGGGAAGCAGGGCGACACTGAAGCTTTCTTT.

The genes are TRBV5-1 and TRBJ2-7, with 7 bases that match TRBD2. CDR1 and CDR2 from the germline V gene are SGHRS and YFSETQ. V shed 0 bases and J 0 bases; nucleotides not matched to a gene: 9. This CDR3 region has 17 residues. As DNA, the CDR3 is TGCGCCAGCAGCTTGGTGCCTAGCGGTGCGAGCTCCTACGAGCAGTACTTC. Translating it yields CASSLVPSGASSYEQYF.

The table lists this clonotype with a few counts. The V call is TRBV6-6, the J call TRBJ2-7; TRBD1 matches at 12 bases. Per the germline V gene, CDR1 is MNHNY and CDR2 is SVGAGI (reference sequence). The length of the CDR3 is 15 residues. V lost 7 bases, J lost 7 bases, and 11 bases stayed unmatched. For the CDR3, the DNA is TGTGCCAGCACCTTCGGGACAGGGGGCCTTGGGGAGCAGTACTTC. Its translation is CASTFGTGGLGEQYF.

The chain has TRBV4-1 and TRBJ2-3; 9 bases are a match to TRBD2. There are 16 residues in the CDR3. CDR1 is MGHRA, CDR2 YSYEKL, per germline. V was pared by 1 base and J by 3 bases, with 5 bases of the junction left unmatched. CDR3 in amino acids: CASSQGLAGWTDTQYF. The DNA for the CDR3 is TGCGCCAGCAGCCAAGGTCTAGCGGGGTGGACAGATACGCAGTATTTT.

This clonotype was seen a handful of times. This chain connects TRBV28 to TRBJ2-3; 10 bases fit TRBD2. Germline CDR1 reads MDHEN; CDR2 reads SYDVKM. After removal of 6 bases from V and 3 bases from J, the junction contained 15 bases not matched to a gene. The CDR3 extends over 18 amino acids. CDR3 DNA sequence: TGTGCCAGCAGCCATACCTTCTTACTAGCGGGGAGTACAGATACGCAGTATTTT. It yields the protein CASSHTFLLAGSTDTQYF.

The chain uses TRBV5-1 and TRBJ1-1, with a weak D call TRBD1 (6 bases). Germline CDR1 reads SGHRS; CDR2 reads YFSETQ. The V and J ends lost 3 bases and 5 bases respectively, with 11 bases between them. The length of the CDR3 is 13 residues. The CDR3 loop reads CASSSKGGTEAFF. The CDR3 nucleotides read TGCGCCAGCAGCTCCAAGGGGGGTACTGAAGCTTTCTTT.

There are many counts of this clonotype. This sequence joins TRBV6-5 and TRBJ2-1, with TRBD2 as a possible D gene (5 bases). The CDR3 covers 14 residues. Germline CDR1 and CDR2: MNHEY and SVGAGI. V was clipped by 6 bases and J by 2 bases, with 11 bases between them. CDR3 sequence: CASSSVGAYNEQFF. CDR3 DNA: TGTGCCAGCAGCTCCGTCGGGGCCTACAATGAGCAGTTCTTC.